Following are 11 T cell receptor beta chains from one sample sequenced in a study of shared clonotypes between healthy human individuals. The table came from immunoSEQ multiplex PCR; TCRdb's copy has only in-frame clones and leaves some out. The sample lists approximately 2.5 million clones, roughly 93% occurring once. Sample: naive CD4+ T cells from PBMCs. The subset here: CD45RA+ positively selected. The source is a man aged 18 to 29 in good health. Some clones in this sample may be carry-over from other donors' samples.

The V call is TRBV9, the J call TRBJ1-3; D is perhaps TRBD1 (5 bases). The ends were cut back, 3 bases at V and 0 bases at J, with 10 bases in the middle. The V gene's germline CDR1 is SGDLS and CDR2 YYNGEE. There are 15 residues in the CDR3. The CDR3 protein is CASSARAVSGNTIYF. CDR3 nucleotides: TGTGCCAGCAGCGCCAGGGCGGTCTCTGGAAACACCATATATTTT.

The rearrangement links TRBV4-1 to TRBJ1-2; tentative D call: TRBD1 (5 bases). This CDR3 spans 13 amino acids. Germline CDR1 and CDR2: MGHRA and YSYEKL. V was cut by 3 bases and J by 7 bases, with 12 bases left in between. The DNA of the CDR3 is TGCGCCAGCAGCCAGCAGGCCGGGACTGGCTACACCTTC. This codes for CASSQQAGTGYTF.

The chain uses TRBV5-1 and TRBJ2-1, with TRBD1 identical over 7 bases. Germline V CDR1 and CDR2: SGHRS, YFSETQ. V shed 5 bases and J 0 bases; nucleotides not matched to a gene: 20. This CDR3 has 20 amino acids. CDR3 nucleotides: TGCGCCAGCAGTGCGCTGGGTCCAAGGGGGCTCCAAATCTCCTACAATGAGCAGTTCTTC. The encoded protein is CASSALGPRGLQISYNEQFF.

The chain couples TRBV19 to TRBJ1-2; D is perhaps TRBD1 (5 bases). Germline CDR1 and CDR2: LNHDA and SQIVND (reference sequence). V lost 3 bases to trimming and J lost 7 bases, with 12 bases between them. The CDR3 contains 13 residues. CDR3 amino acids: CASSMGLFGGYTF. Written as DNA, the CDR3 is TGTGCCAGTAGTATGGGGCTGTTCGGTGGCTACACCTTC.

This chain connects TRBV6-1 to TRBJ1-1, with TRBD1 matching over 7 bases. The ends lost 9 bases at V and 4 bases at J; junction bases unmatched: 2. Looked up from germline, CDR1 is MNHNS and CDR2 is SASEGT. The CDR3 consists of 11 residues. CDR3 loop: CASNRGTEAFF. The DNA of the CDR3 is TGTGCCAGTAACAGGGGCACTGAAGCTTTCTTT.

The rearrangement uses TRBV29-1 and TRBJ2-5; no firm D call. From germline, CDR1 is SQVTM and CDR2 ANQGSEA. The CDR3 spans 11 residues. Trimming cost V 4 bases and J 5 bases, with 8 bases left between them. CDR3 residues: CSVGLVETQYF. The CDR3 DNA reads as TGCAGCGTTGGGCTGGTTGAGACCCAGTACTTC.

Concerning this clone itself: Other DNA sequences within the sample encode an identical CDR3. V usage is TRBV27 and J usage is TRBJ1-1; 9 bases fit TRBD1. CDR1 MNHEY and CDR2 SMNVEV come from the germline V gene (reference sequence). V gave up 6 bases and J gave up 1 base; unmatched junction bases: 0. CDR3 length: 13 amino acids. The CDR3 region is CASRGQGNTEAFF. The CDR3 nucleotides read TGTGCCAGCAGGGGACAGGGGAACACTGAAGCTTTCTTT.

The chain carries TRBV2 and TRBJ2-1; the D gene could be TRBD1 or TRBD2 (5 bases each). V was shortened by 0 bases and J by 12 bases, with 12 bases between the two germline ends. The CDR3 runs to 13 residues. Germline CDR1 SNHLY, CDR2 FYNNEI. The DNA of the CDR3 is TGTGCCAGCAGTGAAGCCGGGACCATAAGGCAGTTCTTC. It yields the protein CASSEAGTIRQFF.

The chain has TRBV5-1 and TRBJ2-7; TRBD2 agrees at 12 bases. With 0 bases clipped from V and 3 bases from J, the junction kept 7 bases outside the gene matches. CDR3 length: 17 residues. Germline V gene lookup returns CDR1 SGHRS and CDR2 YFSETQ. The CDR3 is CASSLAGRTSGIYEQYF. The CDR3 region has the DNA TGCGCCAGCAGCTTGGCCGGCAGGACTAGCGGGATCTACGAGCAGTACTTC.

The chain couples TRBV7-9 to TRBJ2-7; D is perhaps TRBD2 (5 bases). The length of the CDR3 is 15 residues. Trimming cost V 3 bases and J 4 bases, with 16 bases left between them. CDR1 is SEHNR, CDR2 FQNEAQ, per germline (reference sequence). CDR3 sequence: CASSFGENIRYEQYF. Here the CDR3 DNA reads TGTGCCAGCAGCTTCGGGGAGAATATTCGGTACGAGCAGTACTTC.

The rearrangement joins TRBV6-5 to TRBJ2-5, with D uncertain. The J call is in doubt because the DNA end fits TRBJ2-7 better. Germline V gene lookup returns CDR1 MNHEY and CDR2 SVGAGI. The CDR3 sequence is 12 residues long. The CDR3 coding sequence is TGTGCCAGCACCTCGAGTTCCTACGAGCAGTACTTC. Encoded protein: CASTSSSYEQYF.